The rows below give T cell receptor beta chains drawn from one sample of a study of blood T cell repertoires in COVID-19. Measured with immunoSEQ multiplex PCR; TCRdb has only the in-frame clones, and not every one. The table records 95,000 to 150,000 clones, 60% to 85% of them present only once. Sequences were obtained from peripheral blood. The receptor set was obtained from a man between 70 and 80 years old with acute or convalescent COVID-19. Each CDR3 is given with its conserved first and last residue. The D gene is left open where the match is weak. Expanded clones get a size class; other rows say once, few or many, or leave the size out.

>TRBD1|TRBV5-6|NA|TRBJ1-2
CASSLIDRDPYGYTF
TGTGCCAGCAGCTTGATTGACAGGGATCCCTATGGCTACACCTTC
>NA|TRBV27|NA|TRBJ2-7
CASSPLGTSGYEQYF
TGTGCCAGCAGTCCCCTCGGGACATCGGGCTACGAGCAGTACTTC
>NA|TRBV27|NA|TRBJ2-7
CASSLIRGHTYEQYF
TGTGCCAGCAGTTTAATCAGGGGTCACACCTACGAGCAGTACTTC
>NA|TRBV5-1|NA|TRBJ2-7
CASSFSSYEQYF
TGCGCCAGCAGCTTTAGCTCCTACGAGCAGTACTTC
>NA|TRBV5-4|NA|TRBJ1-1
CASSLAVGDGTEAFF
TGTGCCAGCAGCTTGGCAGTCGGGGATGGCACTGAAGCTTTCTTT
>TRBD2|TRBV5-1|NA|TRBJ2-7
CARSWAGGGGSYEQYF
TGCGCCCGCAGCTGGGCCGGGGGGGGAGGCTCCTACGAGCAGTACTTC
>TRBD1|TRBV5-4|NA|TRBJ1-2
CASSFGGTAGYTF
TGTGCCAGCAGCTTTGGGGGGACAGCGGGCTACACCTTC
>TRBD1|TRBV19|NA|TRBJ1-1
CASSILGQGATEAFF
TGTGCCAGTAGTATCCTAGGACAGGGTGCGACTGAAGCTTTCTTT
>NA|TRBV7-2|NA|TRBJ2-5
CASSPQPGTRGETQYF
TGTGCCAGCAGCCCCCAACCCGGGACAAGGGGAGAGACCCAGTACTTC
>TRBD1|TRBV2|NA|TRBJ2-2
CASIGQGIAGELFF
TGTGCCAGTATAGGACAGGGCATCGCCGGGGAGCTGTTTTTT
>NA|TRBV4-3|few|TRBJ1-4
CASSPGRREKLFF
TGCGCCAGCAGCCCGGGTCGGCGGGAAAAACTGTTTTTT
>NA|TRBV6-6|few|TRBJ2-5
CASSYSWFTQETQYF
TGTGCCAGCAGTTACTCCTGGTTCACACAAGAGACCCAGTACTTC
>NA|TRBV9|NA|TRBJ2-5
CASSVDFGYQETQYF
TGTGCCAGCAGCGTAGATTTCGGGTACCAAGAGACCCAGTACTTC
>NA|TRBV5-6|NA|TRBJ2-7
CASSFQTLLSSYEQYF
TGTGCCAGCAGCTTTCAGACTCTTCTTAGCTCCTACGAGCAGTACTTC
>TRBD2|TRBV5-4|NA|TRBJ2-5
CASRAGVSQETQYF
TGTGCCAGCAGGGCGGGGGTCTCCCAAGAGACCCAGTACTTC
>NA|TRBV27|NA|TRBJ1-4
CASSPRQATNEKLFF
TGTGCCAGCAGTCCACGACAGGCAACTAATGAAAAACTGTTTTTT
>TRBD2|TRBV7-9|NA|TRBJ2-5
CASSLRLALETQYF
TGTGCCAGCAGCTTACGACTAGCTCTTGAGACCCAGTACTTC
>NA|TRBV29-1|NA|TRBJ1-1
CSVEDSSLAEAFF
TGCAGCGTTGAAGATTCCTCCCTCGCTGAAGCTTTCTTT
>TRBD1|TRBV6-5|NA|TRBJ1-1
CASGTGQRKAFF
TGTGCCAGCGGCACGGGACAGCGGAAAGCTTTCTTT
>NA|TRBV6-4|NA|TRBJ1-2
CASSDGSTGYTF
TGTGCCAGCAGTGACGGGAGTACTGGCTACACCTTC
>TRBD2|TRBV5-1|NA|TRBJ2-1
CASSRTSGGPAFEQFF
TGCGCCAGCAGCAGGACTAGCGGGGGTCCAGCTTTTGAGCAGTTCTTC
>TRBD2|TRBV30|NA|TRBJ2-1
CAWSLLLSGLAGGEQFF
TGTGCCTGGAGTTTACTTTTATCGGGACTAGCGGGGGGGGAGCAGTTCTTC
>NA|TRBV19|NA|TRBJ1-6
CASSTGRIGGENITNSPLHF
TGTGCCAGTAGTACCGGACGCATCGGGGGGGAAAATATAACGAATTCACCCCTCCACTTT
>TRBD1|TRBV4-2|many|TRBJ1-2
CASSPGQSYGYTF
TGTGCCAGCAGCCCGGGACAGAGTTATGGCTACACCTTC
>NA|TRBV5-4|once|TRBJ2-7
CASSADGGQWPYEQYF
TGTGCCAGCAGCGCCGACGGGGGGCAATGGCCCTACGAGCAGTACTTC
>TRBD1|TRBV6-5|NA|TRBJ1-2
CARASGAGGYTF
TGTGCCAGGGCCTCAGGGGCAGGGGGATACACCTTC
>NA|TRBV24-1|NA|TRBJ2-7
CATSDWGGTGSYEQYF
TGTGCCACCAGTGATTGGGGGGGCACAGGGTCCTACGAGCAGTACTTC
>TRBD1|TRBV7-6|NA|TRBJ1-3
CAIPGTGSESSGNTIYF
TGTGCCATCCCAGGGACAGGGAGCGAATCCTCTGGAAACACCATATATTTT
>TRBD1|TRBV11-3|NA|TRBJ1-6
CASSLVRPGQNVNSPLHF
TGTGCCAGCAGCTTAGTCCGCCCGGGACAGAATGTAAATTCACCCCTCCACTTT
>TRBD2|TRBV4-2|NA|TRBJ2-2
CASSQMAGGSTGELFF
TGTGCCAGCAGCCAAATGGCGGGGGGGAGCACCGGGGAGCTGTTTTTT
>NA|TRBV11-3|few|TRBJ1-1
CASTPGISTEAFF
TGTGCCAGCACCCCGGGGATTTCCACTGAAGCTTTCTTT
>TRBD1|TRBV15|NA|TRBJ1-2
CATSTYRDSYGYTF
TGTGCCACCAGCACGTACCGGGACAGCTATGGCTACACCTTC
>TRBD2|TRBV6-2/TRBV6-3|NA|TRBJ2-5
CASSGTSGAPLETQYF
TGTGCCAGCAGCGGGACTAGCGGGGCCCCATTGGAGACCCAGTACTTC
>TRBD1|TRBV4-2|once|TRBJ2-1
CASSTGTGGYNEQFF
TGTGCCAGCAGCACCGGGACAGGGGGATACAATGAGCAGTTCTTC
>NA|TRBV9|NA|TRBJ1-3
CASSPDRLGSGNTIYF
TGTGCCAGCAGCCCGGACAGACTTGGCTCTGGAAACACCATATATTTT
>NA|TRBV14|few|TRBJ1-2
CASSLVSANSGYTF
TGTGCCAGCAGCCTCGTTTCAGCGAATTCTGGCTACACCTTC
>TRBD1|TRBV18|NA|TRBJ1-1
CASSPLPNRGWDTEAFF
TGTGCCAGCTCACCACTCCCTAACAGGGGTTGGGACACTGAAGCTTTCTTT
>TRBD1|TRBV4-3|once|TRBJ1-1
CASSQELFDRENTEAFF
TGCGCCAGCAGCCAAGAACTATTCGACAGGGAGAACACTGAAGCTTTCTTT
>TRBD2|TRBV7-2|NA|TRBJ2-3
CASSPTLAGGRNTQYF
TGTGCCAGCAGCCCCACACTAGCGGGGGGGCGAAATACGCAGTATTTT
>NA|TRBV12-3/TRBV12-4|NA|TRBJ1-1
CASSFWGPEAFF
TGTGCCAGCAGTTTCTGGGGCCCTGAAGCTTTCTTT
>NA|TRBV6-6|few|TRBJ1-1
CASSVGLREGNTEAFF
TGTGCCAGCAGCGTAGGCCTCAGGGAAGGAAACACTGAAGCTTTCTTT
>NA|TRBV7-9|few|TRBJ1-1
CASMGRGRGRRTEAFF
TGTGCCAGCATGGGCCGAGGGCGAGGGAGGAGAACTGAAGCTTTCTTT
>TRBD1|TRBV10-1|NA|TRBJ1-5
CASSETSPGTGIFGHF
TGCGCCAGCAGTGAGACTAGTCCCGGGACAGGGATCTTTGGGCATTTT
>NA|TRBV2|few|TRBJ1-6
CASRGDSPYSPLHF
TGTGCCAGCAGGGGCGATTCCCCGTATTCACCCCTCCACTTT
>NA|TRBV9|NA|TRBJ2-3
CASSVALRDPQYF
TGTGCCAGCAGCGTAGCTCTGCGGGATCCGCAGTATTTT
>TRBD1|TRBV18|NA|TRBJ1-5
CASSPPVDRRNQPQHF
TGTGCCAGCTCACCACCTGTGGACAGGAGGAATCAGCCCCAGCATTTT
>TRBD1|TRBV19|few|TRBJ1-2
CASSGDRGTGGYTF
TGTGCCAGTAGTGGTGACAGGGGGACTGGTGGCTACACCTTC
>TRBD1|TRBV9|NA|TRBJ2-7
CASSVMGTAGNEQYF
TGTGCCAGCAGCGTAATGGGGACAGCAGGGAACGAGCAGTACTTC
>NA|TRBV5-6|few|TRBJ2-3
CASSFPRGASPDTQYF
TGTGCCAGCAGCTTCCCCCGGGGGGCTTCACCGGATACGCAGTATTTT
>NA|TRBV10-3|NA|TRBJ1-2
CAISELHEEGGYTF
TGTGCCATCAGTGAACTTCACGAAGAGGGAGGCTACACCTTC
>TRBD2|TRBV3-1/TRBV3-2|few|TRBJ2-1
CASSQAPLGLAGGEQFF
TGTGCCAGCAGCCAAGCCCCTCTGGGACTAGCGGGGGGTGAGCAGTTCTTC